By sample share, the clone carrying this T cell receptor beta chain is medium-sized. TCRdb analysed the reads with MiXCR anew, one entry per CDR3 protein. Among 1,500 to 2,000 distinct CDR3 sequences listed, around 28% were seen once. This entry comes from a study of lung T cells in sarcoidosis with Löfgren's syndrome. Trimming removed 1 base from V and 7 bases from J, with 10 bases in between. The CDR3 has 12 residues. Germline V gene lookup returns CDR1 DFQATT and CDR2 SNEGSKA (reference sequence). V and J are TRBV20-1 and TRBJ1-1, with D uncertain. Sequencing input: CD4+ T cells from bronchoalveolar lavage. The TCR sequence derives from a human donor with sarcoidosis (Löfgren's syndrome or another form), or a control subject (not recorded which). The CDR3 nucleotides read TGCAGTGCTAGAGCCCCTGGCCATGAAGCTTTCTTT. Amino acids: CSARAPGHEAFF.